This T cell receptor (beta chain) came from a study of regulatory T cells in long-lasting Graves disease. V lost 6 bases, J lost 0 bases, and 9 bases lay in between. CDR1 is ENHRY, CDR2 SYGVKD, per germline. The CDR3 sequence is 14 residues long. Arm-PCR of CDR3 regions and iRepertoire HTBI primers were used to build TCR beta libraries. TCRdb processed the multiplex PCR reads anew with MiXCR; each CDR3 protein has one entry. The table records roughly 360,000 distinct CDR3 sequences, approximately 12% of them present only once. The time point is: newly diagnosed GD, antithyroid drugs for less than 3 months. The authors made the TCR library using RNA they extracted from PBMCs. This sample was shared with a second study, whose subject was T cells in Graves' hyperthyroidism and ophthalmopathy.

The TCR was taken from a woman aged 18-35 years with Graves disease. This material consisted of peripheral blood mononuclear cells (PBMCs), taken at new diagnosis, from a patient treated with antithyroid drugs. The chain combines TRBV10-3 with TRBJ1-3; D is unclear. The CDR3 sequence: CAIRGPSSGNTIYF. The CDR3 nucleotides are TGTGCCATCAGAGGCCCAAGCTCTGGAAACACCATATATTTT.